The 15 T cell receptor beta chains reported below all come from one sample, sequenced in a study of brain T cells in children with intractable seizures. Method: immunoSEQ multiplex PCR; TCRdb's copy keeps in-frame clones and lacks some. The sample records roughly 110,000 clones, 94% being singletons. The sequenced sample was peripheral blood, obtained at surgery. Receptors originate from a boy in the first two years of life with hemimegalencephaly and intractable seizures.

The chain is built from TRBV4-3 and TRBJ2-3, with TRBD2 matching over 11 bases. J was trimmed by 4 bases and V by 3 bases; bases with no gene match: 6. The CDR3 extends over 16 amino acids. The germline gives CDR1 LGHNA, CDR2 YSLEER. The CDR3 DNA sequence: TGCGCCAGCAGCCAGATAGCGGGAGGGCCAGCAGATACGCAGTATTTT. Its translation is CASSQIAGGPADTQYF.

The V gene is TRBV11-3, the J gene TRBJ2-1, with D maybe TRBD2 (5 bases). Trimming removed 0 bases at V and 0 bases at J, with 12 bases between. The CDR3 runs to 17 residues. Germline lookup yields CDR1 SGHNT and CDR2 YENEEA. The CDR3 region has the DNA TGTGCCAGCAGCTTAGATGGGCGGGTTAGCTCCTACAATGAGCAGTTCTTC. Its translation: CASSLDGRVSSYNEQFF.

The rearrangement uses TRBV27 and TRBJ1-2; 9 bases are shared with TRBD1. The V and J ends lost 4 bases and 8 bases, in that order; junction bases with no gene match: 14. The CDR3 runs 16 residues. Germline loops: CDR1 MNHEY, CDR2 SMNVEV (reference sequence). The CDR3 bases are TGTGCCAGCAGTTCAGGTCCCGGGACAGGGTTCGACGGCTACACCTTC. It translates to CASSSGPGTGFDGYTF.

This rearrangement joins TRBV27 to TRBJ2-7; 9 bases match TRBD1. CDR1 MNHEY and CDR2 SMNVEV come from the germline V gene (reference sequence). Unmatched junction bases numbered 17, after V lost 0 bases and J lost 5 bases. This CDR3 comprises 19 residues. CDR3 bases: TGTGCCAGCAGTTTATCTGCGATCCGGTACCGGGACAGGGACCACGAGCAGTACTTC. Its translation: CASSLSAIRYRDRDHEQYF.

The rearrangement uses TRBV19 and TRBJ2-3; maybe TRBD1 (5 bases). Germline CDR1 reads LNHDA; CDR2 reads SQIVND (reference sequence). The CDR3 is made up of 17 amino acids. V lost 5 bases, J lost 0 bases, and 18 bases lay in between. CDR3 nucleotides: TGTGCCAGTAGTGTGGATCATCTGGGGCCCAGCACAGATACGCAGTATTTT. The encoded protein is CASSVDHLGPSTDTQYF.

CDR3 sequence (DNA): TGTGCCAGCTCACCTCCGGGACAGGGGGTTCCCACCTTC. Encoded protein: CASSPPGQGVPTF. The rearrangement links TRBV18 to TRBJ1-2, with 11 nucleotides matching TRBD1. Germline assignment: CDR1 KGHSH and CDR2 LQKENI. There are 13 residues in the CDR3. The ends lost 3 bases at V and 13 bases at J; junction bases unmatched: 7.

The chain is built from TRBV18 and TRBJ1-1; 7 bases fit TRBD1. J lost 1 base, V lost 4 bases, and 0 bases had no gene match. From germline, CDR1 is KGHSH and CDR2 LQKENI. CDR3 size: 13 residues. The DNA for the CDR3 is TGTGCCAGCTCACAGGGGGCGAACACTGAAGCTTTCTTT. Amino acids: CASSQGANTEAFF.

This clone was detected once. The genes are TRBV28 and TRBJ1-5; a possible D gene is TRBD1 (5 bases). This CDR3 spans 14 amino acids. Germline V gene lookup returns CDR1 MDHEN and CDR2 SYDVKM. V was trimmed by 6 bases and J by 0 bases, leaving 9 bases between them. CDR3 residues: CASSWGSSNQPQHF. CDR3 in DNA: TGTGCCAGCAGCTGGGGGAGTAGCAATCAGCCCCAGCATTTT.

This sequence joins TRBV28 and TRBJ2-2; D might be TRBD1 (5 bases). Trimming removed 5 bases at V and 6 bases at J, with 7 bases between. The CDR3 sequence is 12 residues long. Germline assignment: CDR1 MDHEN and CDR2 SYDVKM. The CDR3 DNA follows: TGTGCCAGCAGTCCCAGGGCCGGGGAGCTGTTTTTT. This sequence encodes CASSPRAGELFF.

This chain connects TRBV5-1 to TRBJ2-1; 10 bases are shared with TRBD2. Germline values: CDR1 SGHRS, CDR2 YFSETQ. V shed 0 bases, J shed 4 bases, and the junction held 4 bases outside the gene matches. The CDR3 spans 16 residues. The CDR3: CASSLVASGSYNEQFF. DNA for the CDR3: TGCGCCAGCAGCTTGGTAGCTAGCGGGAGTTACAATGAGCAGTTCTTC.

The chain carries TRBV6-1 and TRBJ1-3; tentative D call: TRBD1 (5 bases). Per germline, CDR1 MNHNS and CDR2 SASEGT. The CDR3 is 16 amino acids. V lost 2 bases and J lost 0, with 11 bases in between. The CDR3 protein is CASSERDASSGNTIYF. As DNA, the CDR3 is TGTGCCAGCAGTGAAAGGGACGCAAGCTCTGGAAACACCATATATTTT.

The chain couples TRBV5-4 to TRBJ2-7; 12 nucleotides match TRBD2. The CDR3 has 14 amino acids. Germline V gene lookup returns CDR1 SGHNT and CDR2 YYREEE (reference sequence). Trimming at V came to 1 base and at J to 7 bases, leaving 3 bases not matched to a gene. The CDR3 DNA sequence: TGTGCCAGCAGCTTGCGCGGACTAGCGGGGGAGCAGTACTTC. Its protein is CASSLRGLAGEQYF.

This rearrangement joins TRBV2 to TRBJ2-3; 8 bases are shared with TRBD2. The CDR3 contains 15 residues. V was pared by 3 bases and J by 4 bases, with 6 bases of the junction left unmatched. Germline values: CDR1 SNHLY, CDR2 FYNNEI. This chain's CDR3 is CASSEGLVSSDTQYF. In DNA form, the CDR3 reads TGTGCCAGCAGTGAGGGACTAGTATCTTCAGATACGCAGTATTTT.

The V gene is TRBV28, the J gene TRBJ1-1, with TRBD1 matching over 8 bases. Germline V gene sequence: CDR1 MDHEN, CDR2 SYDVKM. The CDR3 is 15 amino acids. V lost 5 bases, J lost 2 bases, and 7 bases stayed unmatched. The CDR3 sequence: CASSPTDRGNTEAFF. CDR3 nucleotide sequence: TGTGCCAGCAGTCCAACCGACAGGGGTAACACTGAAGCTTTCTTT.

The chain carries TRBV6-5 and TRBJ1-6, with D unclear. V lost 2 bases, J lost 0 bases, and 5 bases lay in between. The germline gives CDR1 MNHEY, CDR2 SVGAGI. This CDR3 region has 15 residues. CDR3 bases: TGTGCCAGCAGTTACGTTAGCTCCTATAATTCACCCCTCCACTTT. It codes for CASSYVSSYNSPLHF.